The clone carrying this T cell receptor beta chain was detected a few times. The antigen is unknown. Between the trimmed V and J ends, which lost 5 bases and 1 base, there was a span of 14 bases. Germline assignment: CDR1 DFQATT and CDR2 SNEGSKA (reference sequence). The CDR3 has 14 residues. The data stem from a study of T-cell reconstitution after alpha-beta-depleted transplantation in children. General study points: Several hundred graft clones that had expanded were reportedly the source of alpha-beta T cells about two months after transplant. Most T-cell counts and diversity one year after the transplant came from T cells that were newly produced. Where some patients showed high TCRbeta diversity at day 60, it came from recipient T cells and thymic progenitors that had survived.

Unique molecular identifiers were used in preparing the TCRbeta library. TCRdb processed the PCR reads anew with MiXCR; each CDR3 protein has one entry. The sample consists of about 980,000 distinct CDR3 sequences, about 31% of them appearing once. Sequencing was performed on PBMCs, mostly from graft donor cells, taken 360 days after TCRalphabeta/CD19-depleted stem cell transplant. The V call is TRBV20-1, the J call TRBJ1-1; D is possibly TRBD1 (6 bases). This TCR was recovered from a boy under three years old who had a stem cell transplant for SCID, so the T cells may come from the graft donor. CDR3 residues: CSAPPGGSNTEAFF. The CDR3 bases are TGCAGTGCTCCGCCGGGGGGCTCGAACACTGAAGCTTTCTTT.